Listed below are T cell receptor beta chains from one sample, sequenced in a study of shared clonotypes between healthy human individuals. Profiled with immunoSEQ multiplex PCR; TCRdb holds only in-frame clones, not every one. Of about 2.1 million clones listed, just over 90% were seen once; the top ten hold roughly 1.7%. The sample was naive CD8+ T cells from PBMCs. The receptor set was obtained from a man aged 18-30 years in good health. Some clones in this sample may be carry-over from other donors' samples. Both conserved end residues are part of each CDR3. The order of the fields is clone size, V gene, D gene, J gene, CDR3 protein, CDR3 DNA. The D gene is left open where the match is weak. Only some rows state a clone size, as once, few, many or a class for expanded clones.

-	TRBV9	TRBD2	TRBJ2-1	CASSPSPGLAAYNEQFF	TGTGCCAGCAGCCCGAGTCCGGGACTAGCGGCCTACAATGAGCAATTCTTC
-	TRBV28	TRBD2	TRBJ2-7	CASSRREGTHEQYF	TGTGCCAGCTCGCGGCGGGAGGGGACCCACGAGCAGTACTTC
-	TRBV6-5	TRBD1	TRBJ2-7	CASTGGISYEQYF	TGTGCCAGCACAGGGGGCATTAGCTACGAGCAGTACTTC
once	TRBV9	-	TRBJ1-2	CASSVGGQNYGYTF	TGTGCCAGCAGCGTAGGGGGGCAGAACTATGGCTACACCTTC
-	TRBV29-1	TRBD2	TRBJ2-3	CSVEGGRLRTDTQYF	TGCAGCGTTGAAGGCGGGAGGTTACGCACAGATACGCAGTATTTT
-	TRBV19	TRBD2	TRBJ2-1	CASTPGLAGHNEQFF	TGTGCCAGTACCCCCGGACTAGCGGGGCACAATGAGCAGTTCTTC
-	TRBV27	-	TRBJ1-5	CASTDTRGVEPQHF	TGTGCCAGCACCGACACTCGGGGGGTGGAGCCCCAGCATTTT
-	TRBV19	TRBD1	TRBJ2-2	CASSRDRTNTGELFF	TGTGCCAGTAGCCGGGACAGAACGAACACCGGGGAGCTGTTTTTT
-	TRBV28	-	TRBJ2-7	CASSLVSGLSSGEQYF	TGTGCCAGCAGTTTGGTCTCAGGGTTATCCAGCGGCGAGCAGTACTTC
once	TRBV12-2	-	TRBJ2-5	CASRLGRGREQETQYF	TGTGCAAGTCGCTTAGGCCGCGGCAGGGAACAGGAGACCCAGTACTTC
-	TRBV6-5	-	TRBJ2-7	CASSYGTVAYEQYF	TGTGCCAGCAGTTATGGGACGGTGGCCTACGAGCAGTACTTC
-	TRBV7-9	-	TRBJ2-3	CASSAGTSTDTQYF	TGTGCCAGCAGCGCAGGTACTAGCACAGATACGCAGTATTTT
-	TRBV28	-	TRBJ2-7	CASSFLRTEVLSYEQYF	TGTGCCAGCAGTTTTTTACGGACGGAGGTTCTCTCCTACGAGCAGTACTTC
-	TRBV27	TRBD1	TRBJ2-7	CASSWTGGREQYF	TGTGCCAGCAGTTGGACAGGGGGACGCGAGCAGTACTTC
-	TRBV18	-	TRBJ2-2	CASSPGGLVTGELFF	TGTGCCAGCTCACCAGGGGGCCTCGTCACCGGGGAGCTGTTTTTT
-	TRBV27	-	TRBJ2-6	CASSSGRLSGANVLTF	TGTGCCAGCAGTTCCGGACGCCTCTCTGGGGCCAACGTCCTGACTTTC
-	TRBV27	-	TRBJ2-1	CASSLLRVQGEQFF	TGTGCCAGCAGCCTCCTCAGGGTCCAAGGTGAGCAGTTCTTC